This is a list of T cell receptor beta chains from one sample in a study of CD8+ T cells in alopecia areata. Profiled with immunoSEQ multiplex PCR; TCRdb holds only in-frame clones, not every one. The sample has 100,000 to 150,000 clones, 47% seen once. The sample was NKG2D-low CD8+ T cells sorted from blood. These receptors all stem from a human donor with alopecia areata. The CDR3 runs from the conserved cysteine through the conserved F or W. Each record gives: D gene, clone size, J gene, V gene, CDR3 protein, CDR3 DNA. The D gene is left open where the match is weak. Clone size appears in some rows only: once, few, many, or a class for an expanded clone.

>-|once|TRBJ2-1|TRBV29-1
CSVPSDSGSSYNEQFF
TGCAGCGTCCCCTCTGATAGCGGTAGCTCCTACAATGAGCAGTTCTTC
>-|-|TRBJ2-3|TRBV19
CASSTYDPDTDTQYF
TGTGCCAGTAGTACCTATGACCCGGACACAGATACGCAGTATTTT
>TRBD2|-|TRBJ2-4|TRBV7-2
CASSPDPGLAEGIQYF
TGTGCCAGCAGCCCTGACCCGGGACTAGCGGAGGGGATTCAGTACTTC
>TRBD1|few|TRBJ1-1|TRBV7-9
CASSLGQGDTEAFF
TGTGCCAGCAGCCTCGGACAGGGGGACACTGAAGCTTTCTTT
>TRBD2|medium-sized|TRBJ2-7|TRBV4-3
CASSQDGTSSYEQYF
TGCGCCAGCAGCCAAGACGGGACTAGCTCCTACGAGCAGTACTTC
>-|few|TRBJ2-3|TRBV27
CASFGDTQYF
TGTGCCAGCTTCGGCGATACGCAGTATTTT
>-|-|TRBJ2-7|TRBV29-1
CSVALNEQYF
TGCAGCGTCGCCCTAAACGAGCAGTACTTC
>-|-|TRBJ1-2|TRBV29-1
CSVRGLYGYTF
TGCAGCGTTCGGGGCCTCTATGGCTACACCTTC
>TRBD1|few|TRBJ2-1|TRBV5-1
CASSSTGTGNEQFF
TGCGCCAGCAGCTCAACCGGGACAGGCAATGAGCAGTTCTTC
>-|-|TRBJ1-6|TRBV9
CASSEEGDYNSPLHF
TGTGCCAGCAGCGAGGAAGGGGATTATAATTCACCCCTCCACTTT
>-|few|TRBJ2-6|TRBV28
CASSFIQAGANVLTF
TGTGCCAGCAGTTTTATTCAGGCTGGGGCCAACGTCCTGACTTTC
>-|few|TRBJ1-1|TRBV29-1
CSVLGTSATEAFF
TGCAGCGTGTTGGGGACATCGGCCACTGAAGCTTTCTTT
>-|-|TRBJ1-1|TRBV30
CAWSVGGYLGAFF
TGTGCCTGGAGTGTTGGAGGGTACCTGGGAGCTTTCTTT
>-|-|TRBJ2-3|TRBV29-1
CSVDRVASGTDTQYF
TGCAGCGTTGATAGGGTAGCTAGCGGCACAGATACGCAGTATTTT
>-|-|TRBJ2-4|TRBV11-2
CASSSGDVLAKNIQYF
TGTGCCAGCAGTTCCGGGGACGTTCTAGCCAAAAACATTCAGTACTTC
>-|-|TRBJ2-1|TRBV28
CASSFIAEHNNEQFF
TGTGCCAGCAGTTTTATAGCGGAGCATAACAATGAGCAGTTCTTC
>-|-|TRBJ2-3|TRBV27
CASAYTWTDTQYF
TGTGCCAGCGCATACACTTGGACAGATACGCAGTATTTT
>TRBD2|few|TRBJ2-1|TRBV29-1
CSVEDFLGTSGSGNEQFF
TGCAGCGTTGAAGATTTCCTCGGGACTAGCGGGAGTGGCAATGAGCAGTTCTTC
>TRBD2|-|TRBJ2-1|TRBV4-2
CASSQTAGGLNEQFF
TGTGCCAGCAGCCAAACTGCGGGGGGGCTCAATGAGCAGTTCTTC
>-|-|TRBJ2-5|TRBV11-2
CASRSQETQYF
TGTGCCAGCAGATCTCAAGAGACCCAGTACTTC
>-|few|TRBJ2-7|TRBV29-1
CSVEWEAGDSYEQYF
TGCAGCGTTGAATGGGAGGCAGGGGACTCCTACGAGCAGTACTTC
>TRBD2|-|TRBJ2-7|TRBV7-9
CASSLGEGHEQYF
TGTGCCAGCAGCTTAGGGGAGGGGCACGAGCAGTACTTC
>-|-|TRBJ2-7|TRBV29-1
CSVPWGSTNEQYF
TGCAGCGTCCCTTGGGGGAGCACCAACGAGCAGTACTTC
>-|-|TRBJ1-1|TRBV29-1
CSVLGQSATEAFF
TGCAGCGTTTTAGGACAGAGTGCCACTGAAGCTTTCTTT
>TRBD1|-|TRBJ2-7|TRBV23-1
CASRDRGSYEQYF
TGCGCCAGCAGGGACAGGGGTTCCTACGAGCAGTACTTC
>-|-|TRBJ2-7|TRBV13
CASSLGGYLEQYF
TGTGCCAGCAGCTTAGGGGGGTATCTCGAGCAGTACTTC
>-|-|TRBJ2-3|TRBV5-6
CASSPDSSDTQYF
TGTGCCAGCAGCCCTGATTCGTCGGATACGCAGTATTTT
>-|-|TRBJ2-6|TRBV5-1
CASSLGTGTGANVLTF
TGCGCCAGCAGCTTGGGAACGGGAACTGGGGCCAACGTCCTGACTTTC
>TRBD1|-|TRBJ1-4|TRBV29-1
CSVDRQGGNEKLFF
TGCAGCGTCGACAGACAGGGAGGAAATGAAAAACTGTTTTTT
>-|-|TRBJ2-1|TRBV29-1
CSVEGRGRDNEQFF
TGCAGCGTTGAAGGCAGGGGGAGGGACAATGAGCAGTTCTTC
>TRBD2|-|TRBJ2-7|TRBV7-9
CASSPIAGEVYEQYF
TGTGCCAGCAGCCCGATAGCGGGAGAGGTCTACGAGCAGTACTTC
>TRBD2|-|TRBJ2-1|TRBV27
CASSSISSQTSASYNEQFF
TGTGCCAGCAGTTCGATATCATCCCAGACTAGCGCATCCTACAATGAGCAGTTCTTC
>-|-|TRBJ1-2|TRBV27
CASSLSGGGYTF
TGTGCCAGCAGTTTATCGGGCGGTGGCTACACCTTC